The present T cell receptor (beta chain) was sequenced within a study of cytomegalovirus exposure and HLA in healthy donors. Study conclusions and caveats: A missense DCLRE1C variant was associated with V- and J-gene trimming of TCR beta chains in a later analysis, and an independent cohort replicated the association. Earlier analysis yielded a pattern in which most TCR beta V segments were productive about 90% or about 30% of the time.

This CDR3 is 11 amino acids long. CDR1 is WSHSY and CDR2 is SAAADI in the germline V gene. It was with 60 Vbeta and 13 Jbeta primers that the PCR ran. In the authors' workflow: A follow-up analysis tallied tens of millions of unique TCR beta chains, about 10 million shared. Data came from immunoSEQ multiplex PCR; TCRdb stores just in-frame clones and leaves some out. V and J calls and clone size are given by that table; D and trimming were obtained from the DNA. The sample carries about 120,000 clones, 77% recorded once. In the case of this clone: Its matching antigen is unknown. At one end the junction does not follow the germline gene, possibly because of a read error.

Material for sequencing was PBMCs. The J gene is TRBJ2-4, the V gene TRBV10-2, with TRBD1 matching over 7 bases. The sequence came from a male donor in good health and CMV-seropositive. For the CDR3, the DNA is TGCGCCAGCAGTCCCGCGACAGGGAAAATCTTC. It yields the protein CASSPATGKIF.